This TCR beta chain derives from a study of blood T cell repertoires in COVID-19. Across the study: Samples representing acute and convalescent COVID-19 were sourced from the United States, Italy and Spain. T cells, B-cell-depleted T cells, or PBMCs supplied cDNA or gDNA.

Source study methods: Amplification of reference gene primers provided the estimated nucleated cell counts. TCRdb keeps only in-frame clones here, not all; method: immunoSEQ multiplex PCR. V and J calls and clone size are copied from that table; D and trimming were computed from the DNA. Among some 130,000 clones listed, around 87% were seen once. CDR3 size: 16 residues. The V segment lost 4 bases and the J segment 8 bases; nucleotides outside the gene matches: 15. Germline V gene lookup returns CDR1 MNHNS and CDR2 SASEGT. Sequences were obtained from peripheral blood. The chain uses TRBV6-1 and TRBJ1-2, with 8 bases that match TRBD1. The origin of this receptor is a woman in her fifties or sixties with acute or convalescent COVID-19. Here the CDR3 DNA reads TGTGCCAGCAGTGCTCTCTGGACAGGGTCGGGGTCCGGCTACACCTTC. The encoded protein is CASSALWTGSGSGYTF.